Listed here are 17 T cell receptor beta chains from one sample, sequenced in a study of OX40 agonist ivuxolimab in advanced cancers. The table came from immunoSEQ multiplex PCR; TCRdb's copy has only in-frame clones and leaves some out. The profile covers roughly 53,000 clones, with 75% to 90% appearing a single time and under 5.5% taken by the ten largest. The input for sequencing was CD4+ or CD8+ T cells sorted from blood, taken in a trial of the OX40 agonist ivuxolimab. These receptors were obtained from an adult with an advanced solid tumor such as melanoma, head and neck, liver or kidney cancer.

The chain has TRBV5-1 and TRBJ2-1, with a tentative D call TRBD2 (6 bases). The CDR3 runs to 15 residues. CDR1 is SGHRS, CDR2 YFSETQ, per germline. V was clipped by 2 bases and J by 0 bases, with 9 bases between them. This chain's CDR3 is CASSFAEGSYNEQFF. Written as DNA, the CDR3 is TGCGCCAGCAGCTTCGCGGAGGGCTCCTACAATGAGCAGTTCTTC. The whole variable domain, remainder taken from reference TRBV5-1 and TRBJ2-1, is KAGVTQTPRYLIKTRGQQVTLSCSPISGHRSVSWYQQTPGQGLQFLFEYFSETQRNKGNFPGRFSGRQFSNSRSEMNVSTLELGDSALYLCASSFAEGSYNEQFFGPGTRLTVL.

V gene TRBV19 combines with J gene TRBJ1-2, with 10 positions matching TRBD1. This CDR3 region has 15 residues. Germline values: CDR1 LNHDA, CDR2 SQIVND (reference sequence). V lost 5 bases and J lost 1; bases outside the gene matches: 4. The CDR3 reads CASSPRTGGNYGYTF. In nucleotides, the CDR3 is TGTGCCAGTAGTCCCCGGACAGGGGGTAACTATGGCTACACCTTC.

The chain couples TRBV7-2 to TRBJ1-3, with 9 positions matching TRBD1. V shed 5 bases and J 6 bases; nucleotides not matched to a gene: 5. Germline CDR1 and CDR2: SGHTA and FQGNSA. The CDR3 has 14 amino acids. The CDR3 loop is CASSHRGLENTIYF. The DNA of the CDR3 is TGTGCCAGCAGCCACAGGGGGCTGGAAAACACCATATATTTT.

This clone was recorded only once. The rearrangement links TRBV6-5 to TRBJ2-5; 11 bases agree with TRBD1. Germline CDR1 and CDR2: MNHEY and SVGAGI. The CDR3 covers 14 residues. Trimming cost V 4 bases and J 11 bases; bases outside gene matches: 9. CDR3 protein: CASSFGTGGESQYF. CDR3 nucleotides: TGTGCCAGCAGTTTCGGGACAGGGGGTGAGTCGCAGTACTTC.

The chain employs TRBV30 and TRBJ2-7, with no clear D. Germline CDR1 GTSNPN, CDR2 SVGIG (reference sequence). V gave up 5 bases and J gave up 0 bases, with 5 bases separating them. The CDR3 is 11 amino acids. In DNA form, the CDR3 reads TGTGCCTGGGGATCCTCCTACGAGCAGTACTTC. Residues: CAWGSSYEQYF.

The chain couples TRBV11-1 to TRBJ2-1, with 11 bases matching TRBD2. The CDR3 loop spans 16 amino acids. Trimming removed 5 bases from V and 7 bases from J; junction bases left unmatched: 10. The germline gives CDR1 SGHAT, CDR2 FQDESV (reference sequence). The DNA for the CDR3 is TGTGCCAGCAGCCTAGGGATTAGGACTAGCGGGAATGAGCAGTTCTTC. Translation gives CASSLGIRTSGNEQFF.

The chain is built from TRBV7-2 and TRBJ2-3; 7 bases fit TRBD2. After removal of 2 bases from V and 4 bases from J, the junction contained 6 bases not matched to a gene. Germline CDR1 is SGHTA and CDR2 is FQGNSA. The CDR3 length is 15 residues. The chain's CDR3 is CASSLMAGVSDTQYF. The CDR3 DNA follows: TGTGCCAGCAGCTTAATGGCGGGGGTATCAGATACGCAGTATTTT.

The chain employs TRBV6-1 and TRBJ1-2; TRBD1 matches at 11 bases. The germline CDR1 and CDR2 sequences are MNHNS and SASEGT. This CDR3 comprises 13 residues. Trimming cost V 3 bases and J 6 bases; bases outside gene matches: 0. CDR3 region: CASSEGQGDGYTF. In DNA form, the CDR3 reads TGTGCCAGCAGTGAGGGACAGGGGGATGGCTACACCTTC.

The rearrangement joins TRBV10-1 to TRBJ1-1, with no clear D. The ends were cut back, 0 bases at V and 7 bases at J, with 18 bases in the middle. Germline V gene data show CDR1 as WNHNN and CDR2 as SYGVQD (reference sequence). CDR3 length: 16 residues. CDR3 residues: CASSESVGRPALEAFF. The DNA for the CDR3 is TGCGCCAGCAGTGAGTCGGTCGGTAGACCAGCTCTTGAAGCTTTCTTT.

As DNA, the CDR3 is TGCGCCAGCAGCCAGACACAGTTACTAGCCAAAAACATTCAGTACTTC. This sequence encodes CASSQTQLLAKNIQYF. The chain couples TRBV4-1 to TRBJ2-4, with D hard to call. V shed 3 bases and J shed 0 bases, with 12 bases lying between them. CDR3 length equals 16 residues. CDR1 is MGHRA and CDR2 is YSYEKL in the germline V gene.

The genes are TRBV4-1 and TRBJ1-4; no definite D call. The CDR3 contains 15 residues. V shed 2 bases and J shed 3 bases, with 10 bases lying between them. CDR1 MGHRA and CDR2 YSYEKL come from the germline V gene. CDR3 sequence (DNA): TGCGCCAGCAGCCAACAAGGGTTGGCTAATGAAAAACTGTTTTTT. This gives the protein CASSQQGLANEKLFF.

This clone showed up just once. The chain couples TRBV18 to TRBJ2-3, with 14 bases matching TRBD2. Trimming cost V 5 bases and J 1 base; bases outside gene matches: 5. CDR1 and CDR2 (germline): KGHSH, LQKENI. This CDR3 comprises 17 residues. The CDR3 coding sequence is TGTGCCAGCTCAACCGGGACTAGCGGGAGTGGCACAGATACGCAGTATTTT. It specifies CASSTGTSGSGTDTQYF. Full variable domain (missing parts from reference TRBV18 and TRBJ2-3): NAGVMQNPRHLVRRRGQEARLRCSPMKGHSHVYWYRQLPEEGLKFMVYLQKENIIDESGMPKERFSAEFPKEGPSILRIQQVVRGDSAAYFCASSTGTSGSGTDTQYFGPGTRLTVL.

This sequence joins TRBV29-1 and TRBJ2-5, with 11 bases that match TRBD2. This CDR3 comprises 15 residues. Looked up from germline, CDR1 is SQVTM and CDR2 is ANQGSEA. The V segment lost 7 bases and the J segment 5 bases; nucleotides outside the gene matches: 12. This chain's CDR3 is CSAPTSGMLRETQYF. CDR3 DNA: TGCAGCGCTCCGACTAGCGGGATGTTAAGGGAGACCCAGTACTTC.

This chain uses TRBV18 with TRBJ2-1, with D unclear. This CDR3 is 13 amino acids long. Germline values: CDR1 KGHSH, CDR2 LQKENI. Trimming cost V 3 bases and J 7 bases, with 10 bases left between them. The CDR3 bases are TGTGCCAGCTCACCGTTCTTGCGGAATGAGCAGTTCTTC. Amino acids: CASSPFLRNEQFF.

This clone was counted a few times. The V and J genes are TRBV10-1 and TRBJ1-6; D not certain. This CDR3 spans 13 amino acids. V lost 5 bases, J lost 4 bases, and 6 bases lay in between. Germline V lookup: CDR1 WNHNN, CDR2 SYGVQD (reference sequence). In DNA, the CDR3 is TGCGCCAGCAGTCGAGATTATAATTCACCCCTCCACTTT. The encoded protein is CASSRDYNSPLHF.

J is TRBJ1-2 and V is TRBV5-5, with 7 bases fitting TRBD1. CDR1 and CDR2 (germline): SGHKS, YYEKEE (reference sequence). The CDR3 totals 15 residues. The junction had 7 bases not matched to a gene; V was cut back by 2 bases and J by 3 bases. The chain's CDR3 is CASSFNRGVDYGYTF. In DNA form, the CDR3 reads TGTGCCAGCAGCTTCAACAGGGGTGTTGACTATGGCTACACCTTC.

V usage is TRBV19 and J usage is TRBJ1-2, with 10 bases identical to TRBD1. Germline V gene data show CDR1 as LNHDA and CDR2 as SQIVND (reference sequence). The CDR3 has 13 residues. J lost 4 bases, V lost 9 bases, and 5 bases had no gene match. The CDR3: CASGQGVVYGYTF. The CDR3 DNA sequence: TGTGCCAGCGGACAGGGGGTGGTCTATGGCTACACCTTC.